Each of the 21 T cell receptor beta chains below was sequenced from the same sample in a study of T-cell memory formation after mild COVID-19 (dated by TCRdb to the early 2020s). Library preparation used 5' RACE. TCRdb records Illumina NovaSeq 6000 as the sequencer. TCRdb reworked the public reads: Q25 trimming with fastp, MiXCR clone assembly, productive beta chains retained. Rows with one shared CDR3 protein collapse into an entry with the most common genes and DNA. The sample table holds over 60,000 distinct CDR3 sequences, of which over 15% were seen once. The ten largest clones take up about 33% of the sample. The material sequenced was PBMCs or a T cell subset sorted from them (not recorded which). The receptor source for this set is an adult woman who had mild COVID-19 (a few samples of this study predate the infection). The sample titles of this study are shuffled in the database, so cell type and time point are left out; the donor was told from shared clones.

This clonotype was detected once. The chain links TRBV18 to TRBJ1-5; tentatively, D is TRBD1 (6 bases). Germline V gene lookup returns CDR1 KGHSH and CDR2 LQKENI. The length of the CDR3 is 13 residues. V dropped 0 bases and J dropped 7 bases, with 7 bases sitting between them. The DNA for the CDR3 is TGTGCCAGCTCACCACCGAGGGGGCAGCCCCAGCATTTT. Residues: CASSPPRGQPQHF.

The chain links TRBV7-8 to TRBJ2-1; the D gene could be TRBD1 or TRBD2 (5 bases each). The CDR3 loop spans 15 amino acids. V gave up 5 bases and J gave up 6 bases, with 17 bases separating them. The germline V gene has CDR1 SGHVS and CDR2 FQNEAQ. The DNA of the CDR3 is TGTGCCAGCAGCGCCCCCCAGGGACCCTTCAATGAGCAGTTCTTC. Translating gives CASSAPQGPFNEQFF. The whole variable domain, remainder taken from reference TRBV7-8 and TRBJ2-1, is GAGVSQSPRYKVAKRGQDVALRCDPISGHVSLFWYQQALGQGPEFLTYFQNEAQLDKSGLPSDRFFAERPEGSVSTLKIQRTQQEDSAVYLCASSAPQGPFNEQFFGPGTRLTVL.

The chain uses TRBV12-3 or TRBV12-4 and TRBJ2-2; the D gene is possibly TRBD2 (6 bases). With 5 bases removed from V and 6 bases from J, the gap between germline ends came to 19 bases. This CDR3 is built from 16 residues. The CDR3 here is CASSTSGGRGPGELFF. The CDR3 DNA reads TGTGCCAGCAGTACCTCCGGGGGTAGGGGTCCCGGGGAGCTGTTTTTT.

This clonotype turned up a few times. This chain connects TRBV6-4 to TRBJ1-1; D may be TRBD1 (5 bases). The ends were cut back, 0 bases at V and 1 base at J, with 12 bases in the middle. CDR3 size: 16 residues. Germline values: CDR1 MRHNA, CDR2 SNTAGT. CDR3 coding DNA: TGTGCCAGCAGTGACTCGCCAGGGCACGGGAACACTGAAGCTTTCTTT. Its translation is CASSDSPGHGNTEAFF.

The chain couples TRBV20-1 to TRBJ1-5; 12 bases are shared with TRBD1. Germline lookup yields CDR1 DFQATT and CDR2 SNEGSKA (reference sequence). The CDR3 runs to 15 residues. Trimming at V came to 1 base and at J to 7 bases, leaving 5 bases not matched to a gene. In DNA, the CDR3 is TGCAGTGCTAGAGGGGGACAGGGGGCTTGGCAGCCCCAGCATTTT. Its translation is CSARGGQGAWQPQHF.

The chain employs TRBV5-1 and TRBJ2-7; D not certain. From germline, CDR1 is SGHRS and CDR2 YFSETQ. The CDR3 is 15 amino acids. Deletions cut 4 bases from V and 0 bases from J, with 14 bases between. Here the CDR3 DNA reads TGCGCCAGCAGCCCGTACCCAGGAACCTCCTACGAGCAGTACTTC. Its protein is CASSPYPGTSYEQYF. The full variable domain, in which reference TRBV5-1 and TRBJ2-7 provide the parts outside the CDR3, is KAGVTQTPRYLIKTRGQQVTLSCSPISGHRSVSWYQQTPGQGLQFLFEYFSETQRNKGNFPGRFSGRQFSNSRSEMNVSTLELGDSALYLCASSPYPGTSYEQYFGPGTRLTVT.

The V call is TRBV4-1, the J call TRBJ2-5, with 11 bases matching TRBD1. The CDR3 extends over 15 amino acids. Germline V CDR1 and CDR2: MGHRA, YSYEKL. Losses at the gene ends were 1 base for V and 7 bases for J; bases not matched to a gene: 5. The CDR3, as DNA: TGCGCCAGCAGCCAAGGGACAGGGGGCTTCGGGACCCAGTACTTC. This translates into CASSQGTGGFGTQYF.

The chain has TRBV29-1 and TRBJ1-2, with D perhaps TRBD1 (6 bases). The V gene lost 3 bases and the J gene lost 7 bases, with 12 bases spanning the gap. Germline V gene data show CDR1 as SQVTM and CDR2 as ANQGSEA. This CDR3 has 12 amino acids. This CDR3 is CSVDWEGGGYTF. As DNA, the CDR3 is TGCAGCGTTGACTGGGAAGGGGGTGGCTACACCTTC.

V is TRBV10-3 and J is TRBJ2-7; no definite D call. V was shortened by 2 bases and J by 0 bases, with 5 bases between the two germline ends. Per the germline V gene, CDR1 is ENHRY and CDR2 is SYGVKD. The CDR3 is made up of 13 amino acids. DNA for the CDR3: TGTGCCATCAGTGAGACAGACTCCTACGAGCAGTACTTC. It translates to CAISETDSYEQYF.

This clonotype was detected a few times. This rearrangement joins TRBV7-8 to TRBJ2-1; TRBD2 matches 9 bases. With 3 bases clipped from V and 8 bases from J, the junction kept 8 bases outside the gene matches. Germline CDR1 is SGHVS and CDR2 is FQNEAQ. This CDR3 is built from 15 residues. CDR3 nucleotide sequence: TGTGCCAGCAGCTTCTTAGCGGGAGATCAGGATGAGCAGTTCTTC. Protein product: CASSFLAGDQDEQFF.

This chain connects TRBV7-9 to TRBJ2-2; D unresolved. Germline V gives CDR1 SEHNR, CDR2 FQNEAQ (reference sequence). Trimming removed 5 bases from V and 6 bases from J, with 7 bases in between. The CDR3 is 12 amino acids. The chain's CDR3 is CASSPDAGELFF. CDR3 sequence (DNA): TGTGCCAGCAGCCCCGATGCCGGGGAGCTGTTTTTT.

The chain is built from TRBV29-1 and TRBJ2-1, with D perhaps given as TRBD1 or TRBD2 (5 bases each). The CDR3 has 16 residues. Germline loops: CDR1 SQVTM, CDR2 ANQGSEA. With 6 bases removed from V and 3 bases from J, the gap between germline ends came to 21 bases. CDR3 in DNA: TGCAGCGTAGACAGCGACTCGAGGGGCCTCTACAATGAGCAGTTCTTC. This gives the protein CSVDSDSRGLYNEQFF.

The rearrangement uses TRBV29-1 and TRBJ2-2; no clear D. The V gene's germline CDR1 is SQVTM and CDR2 ANQGSEA. V lost 5 bases to trimming and J lost 0 bases, with 10 bases between them. The CDR3 loop spans 14 amino acids. The DNA of the CDR3 is TGCAGCGTTTCGAACGGAGCGAACACCGGGGAGCTGTTTTTT. This encodes CSVSNGANTGELFF.

The chain carries TRBV7-6 and TRBJ2-5; D remains unclear. V was cut by 2 bases and J by 0 bases, with 7 bases left in between. This CDR3 has 14 residues. Germline values: CDR1 SGHVS, CDR2 FNYEAQ. CDR3 nucleotides: TGTGCCAGCAGCTTAAGGGATTACCAAGAGACCCAGTACTTC. Encoded protein: CASSLRDYQETQYF.

The rearrangement uses TRBV12-3 or TRBV12-4 and TRBJ2-7; 13 bases match TRBD2. Trimming at V came to 5 bases and at J to 9 bases, leaving 13 bases not matched to a gene. The CDR3 contains 16 residues. The CDR3: CASSAQLAGGSPGQYF. The DNA of the CDR3 is TGTGCCAGCAGTGCCCAACTAGCGGGGGGGTCCCCGGGGCAGTACTTC.

This chain connects TRBV4-1 to TRBJ2-4; 9 bases line up with TRBD2. This CDR3 region has 16 residues. Germline-derived CDR1 and CDR2 are MGHRA and YSYEKL. V lost 4 bases and J lost 11; bases outside the gene matches: 15. The CDR3 DNA reads TGCGCCAGCAGCCGGGTCGGTGGGGGTAGCGGGGGCGTTCAGTACTTC. Protein: CASSRVGGGSGGVQYF.

This clonotype has just a few counts. The genes are TRBV12-3 or TRBV12-4 and TRBJ2-5; 7 bases fit TRBD2. V was clipped by 3 bases and J by 0 bases; unmatched bases: 1. The CDR3 totals 14 residues. The CDR3 region is CASSFSGYQETQYF. DNA of the CDR3: TGTGCCAGCAGTTTTAGCGGGTACCAAGAGACCCAGTACTTC.

There are many counts of this clonotype. This chain connects TRBV4-1 to TRBJ2-3; D may be TRBD2 (5 bases). V lost 5 bases and J lost 9, with 6 bases in between. The germline V gene has CDR1 MGHRA and CDR2 YSYEKL. The CDR3 spans 10 residues. CDR3 sequence (DNA): TGCGCCAGCAGCGGGGAGACGCAGTATTTT. Translation: CASSGETQYF.

This clonotype has ten or more counts. The V gene is TRBV25-1, the J gene TRBJ2-1; 11 bases align to TRBD2. CDR3 length: 15 residues. CDR1 and CDR2 (germline): MGHDK, SYGVNS. Unmatched junction bases numbered 6, after V lost 2 bases and J lost 9 bases. Written as DNA, the CDR3 is TGTGCCAGCAGTGAAGCTAGCGGGAGGCCTCTTGAGCAGTTCTTC. Translated, it gives CASSEASGRPLEQFF.

This sequence joins TRBV7-9 and TRBJ2-3; 9 bases are shared with TRBD2. Germline assignment: CDR1 SEHNR and CDR2 FQNEAQ (reference sequence). V was clipped by 6 bases and J by 3 bases; unmatched bases: 7. This CDR3 comprises 15 residues. As DNA, the CDR3 is TGTGCCAGCAGATTTAGCGGGAGTTTAACAGATACGCAGTATTTT. It specifies CASRFSGSLTDTQYF.

V is TRBV4-1 and J is TRBJ2-7; 10 bases match TRBD2. This CDR3 region has 16 residues. Germline V gene lookup returns CDR1 MGHRA and CDR2 YSYEKL. The junction had 6 bases not matched to a gene; V was cut back by 1 base and J by 3 bases. CDR3 in DNA: TGCGCCAGCAGCCAAGTTCAAGGACTAGCGGACTACGAGCAGTACTTC. This translates into CASSQVQGLADYEQYF.